A selection of T cell receptor beta chains follows, all from one sample in a study of response to subunit inactivated influenza vaccine. TCRdb itself ran the RT-PCR reads through MiXCR, one entry per CDR3 protein. The table records 530,000 or so distinct CDR3 sequences, 25% of them present only once. This sample comprised CD4+ T cells sorted from PBMCs, obtained roughly 5 days after vaccination. These receptors were collected from a man in his fifties or sixties who received an inactivated influenza vaccine. Both conserved end residues are trimmed from each CDR3.

j_gene: TRBJ2-7
v_gene: TRBV5-6
CDR3aa: ASHALSGRNSYEQY

j_gene: TRBJ1-1
v_gene: TRBV29-1
CDR3aa: SVRGVLYTEAF

j_gene: TRBJ2-5
v_gene: TRBV29-1
CDR3aa: SVGLPGAETQY

j_gene: TRBJ1-1
v_gene: TRBV3-1
CDR3aa: ASSQAAATVKTEAF

j_gene: TRBJ2-3
v_gene: TRBV18
CDR3aa: ASSPPGLPSTDTQY

j_gene: TRBJ2-7
v_gene: TRBV5-1
CDR3aa: ASSFRTGNTYEQY

j_gene: TRBJ1-6
v_gene: TRBV20-1
CDR3aa: SASPPNSYNSPLY

j_gene: TRBJ1-1
v_gene: TRBV12-3/TRBV12-4
CDR3aa: ASSPTGFGGEEAF

j_gene: TRBJ2-5
v_gene: TRBV20-1
CDR3aa: SARVGAGDGKTQY

j_gene: TRBJ2-7
v_gene: TRBV29-1
CDR3aa: SVEESSYEQY